This T cell receptor beta chain came from a study of cytomegalovirus exposure and HLA in healthy donors. Both 60 Vbeta primers and 13 Jbeta primers went into the PCR. Profiling relied on immunoSEQ multiplex PCR, and the TCRdb table lists in-frame clones only, not all of them. The sample carries 100,000 to 120,000 clones, 82% recorded once. The CDR3 loop spans 14 amino acids. V shed 1 base and J shed 0 bases, with 7 bases lying between them. CDR1 is SGDLS, CDR2 YYNGEE, per germline. This chain links TRBV9 with TRBJ2-5; D might be TRBD1 (6 bases). This clonotype originated in a woman aged 18-29 years in good health and CMV-seronegative. Input material: PBMCs. CDR3 sequence (DNA): TGTGCCAGCAGCGTACAGGGGTACCAAGAGACCCAGTACTTC. Translating gives CASSVQGYQETQYF.